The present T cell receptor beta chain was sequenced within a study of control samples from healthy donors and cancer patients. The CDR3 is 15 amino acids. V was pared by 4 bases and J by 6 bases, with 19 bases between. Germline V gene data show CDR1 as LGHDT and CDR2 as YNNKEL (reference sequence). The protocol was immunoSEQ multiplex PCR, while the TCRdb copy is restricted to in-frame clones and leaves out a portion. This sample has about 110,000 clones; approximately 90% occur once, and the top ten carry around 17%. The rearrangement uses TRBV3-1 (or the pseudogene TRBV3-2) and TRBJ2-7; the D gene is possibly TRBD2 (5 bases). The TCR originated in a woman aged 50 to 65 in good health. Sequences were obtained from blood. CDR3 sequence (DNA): TGTGCCAGCAGCCGGTTTACCATAGCGAGGAGCGAGCAGTACTTC. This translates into CASSRFTIARSEQYF.